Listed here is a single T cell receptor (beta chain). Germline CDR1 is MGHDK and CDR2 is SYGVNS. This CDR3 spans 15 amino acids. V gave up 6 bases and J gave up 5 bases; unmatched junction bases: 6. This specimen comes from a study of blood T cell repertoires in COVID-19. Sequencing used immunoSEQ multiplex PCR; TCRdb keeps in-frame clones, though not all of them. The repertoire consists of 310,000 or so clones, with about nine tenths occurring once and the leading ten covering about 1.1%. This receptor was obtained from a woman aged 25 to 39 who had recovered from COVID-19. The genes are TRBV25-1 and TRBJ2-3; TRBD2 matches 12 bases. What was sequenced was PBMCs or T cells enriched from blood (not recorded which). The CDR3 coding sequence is TGTGCCAGCAGGCCTAGCGGGAGGGTAGGAGATACGCAGTATTTT. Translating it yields CASRPSGRVGDTQYF. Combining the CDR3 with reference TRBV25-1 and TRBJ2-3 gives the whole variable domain EADIYQTPRYLVIGTGKKITLECSQTMGHDKMYWYQQDPGMELHLIHYSYGVNSTEKGDLSSESTVSRIRTEHFPLTLESARPSHTSQYLCASRPSGRVGDTQYFGPGTRLTVL.